The 4 T cell receptor beta chains below come from one sample, sequenced in a study of cytomegalovirus exposure and HLA in healthy donors (dated by TCRdb to about 2017). Receptor amplification or capture employed the immunoSEQ multiplex PCR assay. For the multiplex PCR, a mixture combining 60 forward primers for TCR Vbeta segments and 13 reverse primers for TCR Jbeta segments was used. TCRdb holds this immuneACCESS table with in-frame rearrangements only. Some clones are missing; in checked studies, unresolved V genes explain under half, and the rest has no known cause. The table for this sample lists some 120,000 clones; roughly three fifths of them were counted only once. The top ten hold roughly 9.8% of the sample. The sequenced material came from PBMCs. The receptor set was obtained from a woman aged 40 to 50 in good health and CMV-seropositive.

This clone was observed a handful of times. The chain carries TRBV28 and TRBJ2-1; D is uncertain. Trimming removed 5 bases from V and 10 bases from J, with 12 bases in between. This CDR3 has 12 amino acids. Germline V gene lookup returns CDR1 MDHEN and CDR2 SYDVKM. The CDR3 DNA sequence: TGTGCCAGCAGTCCGCCTCGAGGAGAGCAGTTCTTC. Protein sequence: CASSPPRGEQFF.

This chain connects TRBV11-2 to TRBJ1-1; TRBD1 aligns across 8 bases. There are 16 residues in the CDR3. The germline V gene has CDR1 SGHAT and CDR2 FQNNGV. The J segment lost 6 bases and the V segment lost 3 bases, leaving 12 bases of the junction unmatched. The CDR3 DNA is TGTGCCAGCAGCTTCGGAAAAGGGACAGGCTCTGCTGAAGCTTTCTTT. Encoded protein: CASSFGKGTGSAEAFF. The entire variable domain, with the rest obtained from reference TRBV11-2 and TRBJ1-1, is as follows: EAGVAQSPRYKIIEKRQSVAFWCNPISGHATLYWYQQILGQGPKLLIQFQNNGVVDDSQLPKDRFSAERLKGVDSTLKIQPAKLEDSAVYLCASSFGKGTGSAEAFFGQGTRLTVV.

This clone was seen a handful of times. CDR3 residues: CASSLGYRGSADTQYF. CDR3 nucleotide sequence: TGCGCCAGCAGCTTGGGCTACAGGGGAAGTGCAGATACGCAGTATTTT. This chain connects TRBV5-1 to TRBJ2-3; 7 positions agree with TRBD1. With V trimmed by 0 bases and J by 4 bases, 8 bases remained unmatched. Germline V gives CDR1 SGHRS, CDR2 YFSETQ. The CDR3 covers 16 residues.

This clone has a single count. V usage is TRBV7-8 and J usage is TRBJ1-2, with D perhaps TRBD1 (6 bases). CDR1 and CDR2 from the germline V gene are SGHVS and FQNEAQ. The CDR3 has 13 residues. Trimming cost V 6 bases and J 4 bases, with 12 bases left between them. The CDR3, as DNA: TGTGCCAGCAGTCCCGGACAGTTCTATGGCTACACCTTC. Its translation is CASSPGQFYGYTF.